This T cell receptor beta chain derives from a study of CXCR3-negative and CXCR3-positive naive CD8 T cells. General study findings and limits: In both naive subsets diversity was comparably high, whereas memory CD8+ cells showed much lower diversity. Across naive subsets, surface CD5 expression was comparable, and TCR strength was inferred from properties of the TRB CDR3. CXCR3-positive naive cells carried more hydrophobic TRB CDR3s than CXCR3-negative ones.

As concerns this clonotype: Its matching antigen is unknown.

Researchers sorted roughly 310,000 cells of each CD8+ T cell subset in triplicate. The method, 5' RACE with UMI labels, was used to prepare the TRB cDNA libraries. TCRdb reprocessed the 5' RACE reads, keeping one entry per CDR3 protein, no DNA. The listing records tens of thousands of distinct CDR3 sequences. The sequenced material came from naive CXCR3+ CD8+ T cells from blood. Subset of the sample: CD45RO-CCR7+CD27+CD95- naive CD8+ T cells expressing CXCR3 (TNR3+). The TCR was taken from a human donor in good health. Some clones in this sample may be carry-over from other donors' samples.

The CDR3 reads CASSREEDEQFF. This chain joins TRBV12-3 or TRBV12-4 and TRBJ2-1; TCRdb outputs TRBD2, but without DNA this stays unchecked. CDR3 size: 12 residues.